The T cell receptor (beta chain) under discussion was sequenced for a study of shared clonotypes between healthy human individuals. V dropped 4 bases and J dropped 10 bases, with 12 bases sitting between them. In germline, CDR1 is SGHNT, CDR2 YYREEE (reference sequence). This CDR3 has 12 residues. This clone was seen a handful of times. The target antigen is unknown. Study-level points and caveats: An anticipated effect of sequencing depth on clonotype sharing among donors was recognized.

The quantity of DNA used in unsorted PBMC replicate PCRs was roughly 300 ng, corresponding to 30,000 to 35,000 T cell genomes. Repertoires were generated with immunoSEQ multiplex PCR, while TCRdb's copy carries only in-frame clones and drops some. This table has about half a million clones, 60% to 80% appearing once. The material sequenced was PBMCs. This sequence originates from a woman between 40 and 50 years old in good health. Some clones in this sample may be carry-over from other donors' samples. This sequence joins TRBV5-4 and TRBJ2-1, with D possibly matching TRBD1 (6 bases). The CDR3 DNA is TGTGCCAGCAGCCTTCCTGGGGGCGAGCAGTTCTTC. This gives the protein CASSLPGGEQFF.